These 30 T cell receptor beta chains were all obtained from the same sample, sequenced in a study of blood T cell repertoires in COVID-19. Sequenced by immunoSEQ multiplex PCR; TCRdb stores in-frame clones only, minus some. The sample holds 210,000 or so clones, under 90% seen once. Sequenced input: PBMCs or T cells enriched from blood (not recorded which). These receptors were taken from a woman aged 45 to 65 with acute COVID-19.

This rearrangement joins TRBV2 to TRBJ2-3; TRBD1 matches 9 bases. This CDR3 has 16 amino acids. Per the germline V gene, CDR1 is SNHLY and CDR2 is FYNNEI. Trimming cost V 7 bases and J 0 bases; bases outside gene matches: 8. CDR3 sequence: CASNKQGAASTDTQYF. The CDR3 DNA follows: TGTGCCAGCAACAAACAGGGGGCGGCGAGCACAGATACGCAGTATTTT.

The J gene is TRBJ2-4, the V gene TRBV6-2 or TRBV6-3, with 13 nucleotides matching TRBD2. This CDR3 has 15 amino acids. V lost 4 bases to trimming and J lost 4 bases; unmatched junction nucleotides: 1. The germline V gene has CDR1 MNHEY and CDR2 SVGEGT. The CDR3 is CASSSTSGGKNIQYF. The CDR3 coding sequence is TGTGCCAGCAGTTCGACTAGCGGGGGGAAAAACATTCAGTACTTC.

This clone has just a few counts. This chain uses TRBV7-9 with TRBJ1-1; D not resolved. The ends were cut back, 3 bases at V and 5 bases at J, with 7 bases in the middle. The CDR3 covers 12 residues. Germline V gene lookup returns CDR1 SEHNR and CDR2 FQNEAQ (reference sequence). The CDR3, as DNA: TGTGCCAGCAGCTTCAGCGGAACTGAAGCTTTCTTT. Protein sequence: CASSFSGTEAFF. Filled out from reference TRBV7-9 and TRBJ1-1, the complete variable domain reads DTGVSQNPRHKITKRGQNVTFRCDPISEHNRLYWYRQTLGQGPEFLTYFQNEAQLEKSRLLSDRFSAERPKGSFSTLEIQRTEQGDSAMYLCASSFSGTEAFFGQGTRLTVV.

A single count supports this clone. V and J are TRBV6-4 and TRBJ1-4, with TRBD1 identical over 11 bases. The CDR3 is made up of 18 amino acids. After removal of 5 bases from V and 7 bases from J, the junction contained 15 bases not matched to a gene. Germline V lookup: CDR1 MRHNA, CDR2 SNTAGT. The CDR3 DNA is TGTGCCAGCAGTCTCCTTTACGGACAGGGGGCGCGCGGTGAAAAACTGTTTTTT. Translated: CASSLLYGQGARGEKLFF.

The rearrangement links TRBV10-3 to TRBJ2-7, with TRBD1 as a possible D gene (6 bases). This CDR3 contains 16 residues. Germline CDR1 and CDR2: ENHRY and SYGVKD. V was shortened by 3 bases and J by 1 base, with 16 bases between the two germline ends. CDR3 protein: CAISEVRGLHSYEQYF. CDR3 sequence (DNA): TGTGCCATCAGTGAAGTCAGGGGTCTTCATTCCTACGAGCAGTACTTC.

This clone occurred a few times. This chain links TRBV3-1 (or the pseudogene TRBV3-2) with TRBJ1-2, with a weak D call TRBD1 (5 bases). Trimming pared 1 base from V and 5 bases from J, leaving 20 bases between. The CDR3 contains 17 residues. Germline CDR1 is LGHDT and CDR2 is YNNKEL (reference sequence). The CDR3 coding sequence is TGTGCCAGCAGCCAAGTTCTGCTTTGGGGCCAAAGGTATGGCTACACCTTC. It is translated as CASSQVLLWGQRYGYTF.

The V gene is TRBV4-2, the J gene TRBJ2-4; 7 positions match TRBD1. Germline loops: CDR1 LGHNA, CDR2 YNFKEQ. J was trimmed by 7 bases and V by 9 bases; bases with no gene match: 21. The CDR3 consists of 17 residues. The CDR3 is CASTSGTVGWDGNIQYF. CDR3 nucleotides: TGTGCCAGTACTTCCGGGACAGTTGGTTGGGATGGGAACATTCAGTACTTC.

V is TRBV2 and J is TRBJ1-2; 7 nucleotides align to TRBD1. The CDR3 runs 15 residues. Looked up from germline, CDR1 is SNHLY and CDR2 is FYNNEI. V shed 0 bases, J shed 7 bases, and the junction held 8 bases outside the gene matches. CDR3 coding DNA: TGTGCCAGCAGTGAAGCCCTACAGGGGAAAGGTGGCTACACCTTC. Encoded protein: CASSEALQGKGGYTF.

This sequence joins TRBV19 and TRBJ1-2; the match to TRBD1 covers 8 bases. The CDR3 is made up of 15 amino acids. From germline, CDR1 is LNHDA and CDR2 SQIVND (reference sequence). The V segment lost 0 bases and the J segment 8 bases; nucleotides outside the gene matches: 8. CDR3 nucleotide sequence: TGTGCCAGTAGTATAGACCCCAGGGGGCGTATAGGCTACACCTTC. Protein: CASSIDPRGRIGYTF.

The rearrangement uses TRBV5-1 and TRBJ1-2, with D maybe TRBD1 (5 bases). The CDR3 is made up of 12 amino acids. Trimming cost V 4 bases and J 5 bases, with 9 bases left between them. Per the germline V gene, CDR1 is SGHRS and CDR2 is YFSETQ. The CDR3 bases are TGCGCCAGCAGCCTGACAGATTATGGCTACACCTTC. Protein: CASSLTDYGYTF. The full variable domain, completed using reference TRBV5-1 and TRBJ1-2, is KAGVTQTPRYLIKTRGQQVTLSCSPISGHRSVSWYQQTPGQGLQFLFEYFSETQRNKGNFPGRFSGRQFSNSRSEMNVSTLELGDSALYLCASSLTDYGYTFGSGTRLTVV.

The rearrangement joins TRBV28 to TRBJ1-2; 7 positions match TRBD1. V lost 6 bases, J lost 4 bases, and 8 bases stayed unmatched. The CDR3 length is 14 residues. The germline gives CDR1 MDHEN, CDR2 SYDVKM. CDR3 nucleotide sequence: TGTGCCAGCAGCCCGGAAGACAGGGCCTATGGCTACACCTTC. It is translated as CASSPEDRAYGYTF.

This chain uses TRBV6-1 with TRBJ2-7; 14 bases line up with TRBD2. J gave up 1 base and V 4 bases, and 15 bases lay outside the gene matches. Germline-derived CDR1 and CDR2 are MNHNS and SASEGT. There are 20 residues in the CDR3. CDR3 nucleotides: TGTGCCAGCAGTGGGGGACAGGCCTGGACTAGCGGGAGGTCTTCCTACGAGCAGTACTTC. This translates into CASSGGQAWTSGRSSYEQYF.

This clone was seen only a few times. This sequence joins TRBV27 and TRBJ2-7; TRBD2 matches at 8 bases. The CDR3 has 14 amino acids. Germline assignment: CDR1 MNHEY and CDR2 SMNVEV (reference sequence). The trim removed 3 bases at V and 3 bases at J, leaving 4 bases unmatched. In DNA, the CDR3 is TGTGCCAGCAGTTTCTCCGCGGGAGGCTACGAGCAGTACTTC. Its translation is CASSFSAGGYEQYF.

This chain links TRBV24-1 with TRBJ2-1; TRBD2 aligns across 13 bases. Germline CDR1 is KGHDR and CDR2 is SFDVKD. The V segment lost 9 bases and the J segment 7 bases; nucleotides outside the gene matches: 5. CDR3 size: 14 residues. CDR3 sequence (DNA): TGTGCCACCCAAGGGACTAGCGGGATTAATGAGCAGTTCTTC. This gives the protein CATQGTSGINEQFF.

To note about this clone: This sample includes further DNA sequences coding for the same CDR3. The chain links TRBV6-5 to TRBJ2-1; possibly TRBD2 for D (5 bases). Germline lookup yields CDR1 MNHEY and CDR2 SVGAGI. V lost 0 bases to trimming and J lost 10 bases, with 10 bases between them. This CDR3 has 13 residues. The CDR3 DNA follows: TGTGCCAGCAGTTACTCGAGAGGAGGAGAGCAGTTCTTC. Protein product: CASSYSRGGEQFF.

The chain couples TRBV30 to TRBJ1-4, with a possible D match to TRBD1 (6 bases). The CDR3 runs 12 residues. The V end was cut by 2 bases, the J end by 7 bases, with 8 bases between. Germline V gives CDR1 GTSNPN, CDR2 SVGIG (reference sequence). CDR3 residues: CAWSSGAEKLFF. For the CDR3, the DNA is TGTGCCTGGAGTTCAGGGGCTGAAAAACTGTTTTTT.

V gene TRBV28 combines with J gene TRBJ1-5; the D gene is possibly TRBD1 (5 bases). V lost 5 bases and J lost 5, with 16 bases in between. This CDR3 is built from 15 residues. Germline CDR1 MDHEN, CDR2 SYDVKM. The DNA of the CDR3 is TGTGCCAGCAGTCGGGGTGGGGGAGGAGATCAGCCCCAGCATTTT. Translating it yields CASSRGGGGDQPQHF.

V and J are TRBV4-3 and TRBJ2-7, with D possibly TRBD2 on 5 matching bases. Germline loops: CDR1 LGHNA, CDR2 YSLEER. This CDR3 spans 13 amino acids. The germline V and J ends were trimmed by 3 bases and 3 bases, with 9 bases remaining between them. The CDR3 spells CASSHAGDYEQYF. The CDR3, as DNA: TGCGCCAGCAGCCACGCCGGGGACTACGAGCAGTACTTC.

J is TRBJ2-5 and V is TRBV28, with 10 bases aligning to TRBD1. Germline loops: CDR1 MDHEN, CDR2 SYDVKM. The CDR3 spans 16 residues. The trim removed 3 bases at V and 5 bases at J, leaving 9 bases unmatched. In DNA form, the CDR3 reads TGTGCCAGCAGTTTCAATTTCGGGACAGGGGTCGAGACCCAGTACTTC. Translating gives CASSFNFGTGVETQYF.

This chain connects TRBV7-2 to TRBJ2-7; 8 bases map to TRBD2. CDR1 SGHTA and CDR2 FQGNSA come from the germline V gene. CDR3 size: 14 residues. Losses at the gene ends were 5 bases for V and 4 bases for J; bases not matched to a gene: 7. CDR3 coding DNA: TGTGCCAGCAGCAATCTAGCGGGTAATTACGAGCAGTACTTC. It yields the protein CASSNLAGNYEQYF. Drawing the rest from reference TRBV7-2 and TRBJ2-7, the complete variable domain is GAGVSQSPSNKVTEKGKDVELRCDPISGHTALYWYRQSLGQGLEFLIYFQGNSAPDKSGLPSDRFSAERTGGSVSTLTIQRTQQEDSAVYLCASSNLAGNYEQYFGPGTRLTVT.

J is TRBJ2-3 and V is TRBV12-3 or TRBV12-4, with D uncertain. The germline V and J ends were trimmed by 3 bases and 2 bases, with 6 bases remaining between them. The CDR3 length is 13 residues. The CDR3 is CASSFVDTDTQYF. In DNA, the CDR3 is TGTGCCAGCAGTTTTGTAGACACAGATACGCAGTATTTT.

This clone was counted a single time. V is TRBV29-1 and J is TRBJ1-1; TRBD1 matches 7 bases. J lost 5 bases, V lost 3 bases, and 9 bases had no gene match. The germline CDR1 and CDR2 sequences are SQVTM and ANQGSEA. This CDR3 has 14 residues. The CDR3 sequence is CSVEAPRGRTEAFF. The CDR3 bases are TGCAGCGTTGAGGCTCCCAGGGGGAGAACTGAAGCTTTCTTT.

This clone showed up just once. No DNA is shown, since the ends of the CDR3 on it are uncertain; the CDR3 is the one TCRdb lists. This chain connects TRBV12-1 to TRBJ1-6; TRBD1 is the table's D call and was not checked against the DNA. TRBV12-1 corresponds to a pseudogene. The CDR3 numbers 15 amino acids, ends counted. The CDR3 sequence is CASSFVAPGSSPLHF.

The chain employs TRBV6-6 and TRBJ2-7; TRBD1 matches 9 bases. V shed 6 bases, J shed 5 bases, and the junction held 8 bases outside the gene matches. Germline V gene lookup returns CDR1 MNHNY and CDR2 SVGAGI (reference sequence). The CDR3 covers 14 residues. This CDR3 is CASRAGQGNHEQYF. The CDR3 bases are TGTGCCAGCAGAGCCGGACAGGGGAACCACGAGCAGTACTTC.

This clone was recorded a few times. Here the CDR3 DNA reads TGTGCCAGCAGTTCGCGGACAGGACTTTATAGCAATCAGCCCCAGCATTTT. This translates into CASSSRTGLYSNQPQHF. V usage is TRBV27 and J usage is TRBJ1-5, with 7 bases aligning to TRBD1. The CDR3 consists of 17 residues. In germline, CDR1 is MNHEY, CDR2 SMNVEV (reference sequence). The V gene end was trimmed by 4 bases and the J gene end by 0 bases; junction bases not matched to a gene: 9.

This clone was detected once. This chain uses TRBV7-2 with TRBJ1-5; tentatively, D is TRBD1 (6 bases). CDR1 and CDR2 (germline): SGHTA, FQGNSA. The CDR3 length is 16 residues. V gave up 4 bases and J gave up 1 base, with 14 bases separating them. Here the CDR3 reads CASSSNTGLSNQPQHF. In nucleotides, the CDR3 is TGTGCCAGCAGCTCAAATACAGGGTTAAGCAATCAGCCCCAGCATTTT.

The rearrangement links TRBV16 to TRBJ2-7; a possible D gene is TRBD1 (6 bases). This CDR3 comprises 14 residues. V lost 0 bases and J 3 bases, leaving 9 bases between the germline ends. Germline CDR1 KGHSY, CDR2 FQNENV. As DNA, the CDR3 is TGTGCCAGCAGCCAATCTTCCAGGGGCTACGAGCAGTACTTC. Translated, it gives CASSQSSRGYEQYF.

The CDR3 coding sequence is TGTGCCAGCAGCCACATCCAGGGGGCGGAGGGATCCTATGGCTACACCTTC. This codes for CASSHIQGAEGSYGYTF. V and J are TRBV14 and TRBJ1-2; 8 bases align to TRBD1. Germline V gene data show CDR1 as SGHDN and CDR2 as FVKESK. CDR3 length: 17 amino acids. V gave up 3 bases and J gave up 4 bases; unmatched junction bases: 13.

This clone was detected once. The J gene is TRBJ1-1, the V gene TRBV19; a possible D gene is TRBD1 (5 bases). This CDR3 has 13 residues. The V end was cut by 7 bases, the J end by 6 bases, with 15 bases between. Looked up from germline, CDR1 is LNHDA and CDR2 is SQIVND (reference sequence). CDR3: CASTPWGGPEAFF. Here the CDR3 DNA reads TGTGCCAGTACCCCCTGGGGGGGTCCTGAAGCTTTCTTT.

The rearrangement joins TRBV7-6 to TRBJ1-2; D gene unclear. The CDR3 consists of 13 residues. The germline V and J ends were trimmed by 1 base and 0 bases, with 3 bases remaining between them. Germline CDR1 and CDR2: SGHVS and FNYEAQ. CDR3: CASSLGANYGYTF. CDR3 bases: TGTGCCAGCAGCTTAGGCGCTAACTATGGCTACACCTTC.